The 27 T cell receptor beta chains in this list originate from one sample, sequenced in a study of shared clonotypes between healthy human individuals. Profiled with immunoSEQ multiplex PCR; TCRdb holds only in-frame clones, not every one. Of 2 million to 2.5 million clones detected, over 85% appear once; the ten largest clones hold approximately 0.35%. Sequencing input: naive CD4+ T cells from PBMCs. Subset specified: CD45RA+ positively selected. The receptor set was obtained from a young man in good health. Some clones in this sample may be carry-over from other donors' samples.

This chain connects TRBV7-2 to TRBJ2-3; TRBD2 is a possible D gene (5 bases). The CDR3 loop spans 14 amino acids. Germline CDR1 SGHTA, CDR2 FQGNSA. Trimming removed 0 bases at V and 6 bases at J, with 10 bases between. The CDR3 protein is CASSLATRGDTQYF. CDR3 in DNA: TGTGCCAGCAGCTTAGCCACTCGGGGTGATACGCAGTATTTT. The complete variable domain, with remaining parts taken from reference TRBV7-2 and TRBJ2-3, reads GAGVSQSPSNKVTEKGKDVELRCDPISGHTALYWYRQSLGQGLEFLIYFQGNSAPDKSGLPSDRFSAERTGGSVSTLTIQRTQQEDSAVYLCASSLATRGDTQYFGPGTRLTVL.

The chain uses TRBV6-1 and TRBJ1-3; D not resolved. V lost 3 bases to trimming and J lost 0 bases, with 15 bases between them. The CDR3 spans 17 residues. In germline, CDR1 is MNHNS, CDR2 SASEGT. CDR3 sequence: CASSDKSYMSSGNTIYF. The CDR3 nucleotides are TGTGCCAGCAGTGATAAATCCTACATGAGCTCTGGAAACACCATATATTTT.

The chain uses TRBV11-2 and TRBJ1-1; no reliable D call. The germline V gene has CDR1 SGHAT and CDR2 FQNNGV. This CDR3 is built from 13 residues. Between the trimmed V and J ends, which lost 5 bases and 1 base, there was a span of 8 bases. CDR3 protein: CASSPDQNTEAFF. The CDR3 DNA reads TGTGCCAGCAGCCCGGACCAGAACACTGAAGCTTTCTTT.

The CDR3: CASSLAGPPQHF. The CDR3 bases are TGTGCCAGCAGCTTGGCAGGGCCGCCCCAGCATTTT. The J gene is TRBJ1-5, the V gene TRBV5-5; the D gene is possibly TRBD1 (5 bases). The V and J ends lost 0 bases and 9 bases respectively, with 7 bases between them. Germline V gene lookup returns CDR1 SGHKS and CDR2 YYEKEE (reference sequence). This CDR3 contains 12 residues.

The chain has TRBV27 and TRBJ2-2; TRBD2 agrees at 8 bases. This CDR3 region has 15 residues. V lost 2 bases and J lost 6; bases outside the gene matches: 5. Per the germline V gene, CDR1 is MNHEY and CDR2 is SMNVEV (reference sequence). CDR3 nucleotide sequence: TGTGCCAGCAGTTTAGACCTGCGGGAGGCCGGGGAGCTGTTTTTT. Amino acid sequence: CASSLDLREAGELFF.

In its sample, this clone was seen once. This chain connects TRBV4-1 to TRBJ2-1, with 8 bases that match TRBD2. Germline V CDR1 and CDR2: MGHRA, YSYEKL. There are 16 residues in the CDR3. With 3 bases clipped from V and 3 bases from J, the junction kept 7 bases outside the gene matches. The CDR3 here is CASSQSGGGLYNEQFF. The DNA for the CDR3 is TGCGCCAGCAGCCAGTCGGGCGGGGGGCTCTACAATGAGCAGTTCTTC.

The chain couples TRBV6-5 to TRBJ2-4, with D possibly TRBD1 on 7 matching bases. Deletions cut 9 bases from V and 2 bases from J, with 17 bases between. Germline-derived CDR1 and CDR2 are MNHEY and SVGAGI. The CDR3 is made up of 15 amino acids. CDR3 residues: CASTGQGGTKNIQYF. The CDR3 DNA follows: TGTGCCAGTACTGGGCAGGGGGGTACCAAAAACATTCAGTACTTC.

The V and J genes are TRBV5-1 and TRBJ2-7; D may be TRBD2 (6 bases). Germline CDR1 and CDR2: SGHRS and YFSETQ. This CDR3 comprises 15 residues. V was cut by 3 bases and J by 6 bases, with 19 bases left in between. The DNA of the CDR3 is TGCGCCAGCAGCTGGAGGGGCGGGATTGTTGCCGAGCAGTACTTC. The encoded protein is CASSWRGGIVAEQYF.

Worth noting for this clone: Other DNA sequences in the same sample also yield this CDR3. This chain links TRBV15 with TRBJ2-7; the D gene is possibly TRBD2 (5 bases). The CDR3 is 13 residues long. CDR1 is LNHNV and CDR2 is YYDKDF in the germline V gene (reference sequence). Trimming took 5 bases from V and 0 from J, leaving 8 bases between them. As DNA, the CDR3 is TGTGCCACCAGCGCTGGGAGCTCCTACGAGCAGTACTTC. Its protein product is CATSAGSSYEQYF.

The rearrangement uses TRBV7-3 and TRBJ2-6; TRBD2 might be the D (6 bases). The CDR3 extends over 18 amino acids. V was pared by 5 bases and J by 0 bases, with 17 bases between. Germline assignment: CDR1 SGHTA and CDR2 FQGTGA. The CDR3 here is CASSTYGGTDSGANVLTF. The CDR3 DNA follows: TGTGCCAGCAGCACATACGGAGGGACCGACTCTGGGGCCAACGTCCTGACTTTC. Supplemented by reference TRBV7-3 and TRBJ2-6, the full variable domain reads GAGVSQTPSNKVTEKGKYVELRCDPISGHTALYWYRQSLGQGPEFLIYFQGTGAADDSGLPNDRFFAVRPEGSVSTLKIQRTERGDSAVYLCASSTYGGTDSGANVLTFGAGSRLTVL.

The chain links TRBV5-1 to TRBJ2-7; TRBD1 matches at 7 bases. The CDR3 spans 14 residues. The trim removed 4 bases at V and 6 bases at J, leaving 10 bases unmatched. Germline CDR1 reads SGHRS; CDR2 reads YFSETQ. CDR3 in amino acids: CASSQDRPPTEQYF. The CDR3 DNA follows: TGCGCCAGCAGCCAGGACAGGCCCCCGACCGAGCAGTACTTC. Variable domain in full (rest from reference TRBV5-1 and TRBJ2-7): KAGVTQTPRYLIKTRGQQVTLSCSPISGHRSVSWYQQTPGQGLQFLFEYFSETQRNKGNFPGRFSGRQFSNSRSEMNVSTLELGDSALYLCASSQDRPPTEQYFGPGTRLTVT.

Points on this clone: The identical CDR3 is also encoded by other nucleotide sequences in the sample. This chain joins TRBV30 and TRBJ1-3, with a tentative D call TRBD1 (6 bases). Trimming shortened V by 2 bases and J by 3 bases, and 11 bases separated the two germline ends. The CDR3 length is 14 residues. Germline CDR1 GTSNPN, CDR2 SVGIG (reference sequence). CDR3 amino acids: CAWSSGALGNTIYF. CDR3 in DNA: TGTGCCTGGAGTTCAGGGGCACTTGGAAACACCATATATTTT.

The chain has TRBV27 and TRBJ1-1; D possibly corresponds to TRBD1 (6 bases). V lost 5 bases and J lost 3, with 22 bases in between. Germline lookup yields CDR1 MNHEY and CDR2 SMNVEV (reference sequence). The CDR3 is 17 amino acids. The chain's CDR3 is CASSPFSVRGADTEAFF. The CDR3, as DNA: TGTGCCAGCAGTCCATTCAGCGTCCGGGGGGCGGACACTGAAGCTTTCTTT.

Only one count was recorded for this clone. The V and J genes are TRBV28 and TRBJ2-1, with 14 bases matching TRBD2. V trimming: 5 bases; J trimming: 9 bases; junction bases outside the gene matches: 6. CDR3 length: 15 residues. Germline assignment: CDR1 MDHEN and CDR2 SYDVKM. The CDR3 nucleotides are TGTGCCAGCAGTATTGGACTAGCGGGAGGTGGTGAGCAGTTCTTC. This gives the protein CASSIGLAGGGEQFF.

The rearrangement uses TRBV19 and TRBJ1-2, with 7 bases matching TRBD1. The V gene's germline CDR1 is LNHDA and CDR2 SQIVND (reference sequence). The length of the CDR3 is 13 residues. J lost 2 bases, V lost 7 bases, and 4 bases had no gene match. CDR3 DNA: TGTGCCAGTACACCGGGACAGAACTATGGCTACACCTTC. As protein: CASTPGQNYGYTF.

The chain has TRBV6-6 and TRBJ1-1; D not certain. Trimming removed 0 bases from V and 6 bases from J, with 11 bases in between. Germline assignment: CDR1 MNHNY and CDR2 SVGAGI (reference sequence). The CDR3 totals 14 residues. This chain's CDR3 is CASSYSGRIPEAFF. The CDR3 DNA is TGTGCCAGCAGTTACTCAGGGAGAATCCCTGAAGCTTTCTTT.

Note on this clone: Other nucleotide sequences from this sample produce the same CDR3. V usage is TRBV18 and J usage is TRBJ2-7, with TRBD1 matching over 7 bases. The trim removed 6 bases at V and 0 bases at J, leaving 5 bases unmatched. The germline V gene encodes CDR1 KGHSH and CDR2 LQKENI. CDR3 length: 14 residues. CDR3: CASSRAGGSYEQYF. CDR3 nucleotides: TGTGCCAGCTCCCGAGCAGGGGGCTCCTACGAGCAGTACTTC.

The chain couples TRBV7-2 to TRBJ2-7; a possible D gene is TRBD2 (6 bases). The CDR3 loop spans 13 amino acids. Looked up from germline, CDR1 is SGHTA and CDR2 is FQGNSA. The ends were cut back, 5 bases at V and 6 bases at J, with 14 bases in the middle. For the CDR3, the DNA is TGTGCCAGCAGCCGCCGATCTAGCGCCGAGCAGTACTTC. Its protein product is CASSRRSSAEQYF. Filled out from reference TRBV7-2 and TRBJ2-7, the complete variable domain reads GAGVSQSPSNKVTEKGKDVELRCDPISGHTALYWYRQSLGQGLEFLIYFQGNSAPDKSGLPSDRFSAERTGGSVSTLTIQRTQQEDSAVYLCASSRRSSAEQYFGPGTRLTVT.

The rearrangement joins TRBV7-3 to TRBJ2-3; maybe TRBD2 (5 bases). The ends were cut back, 4 bases at V and 0 bases at J, with 11 bases in the middle. This CDR3 is built from 15 residues. In germline, CDR1 is SGHTA, CDR2 FQGTGA. For the CDR3, the DNA is TGTGCCAGCAGCTCCATGCCTAGCAGCACAGATACGCAGTATTTT. The encoded protein is CASSSMPSSTDTQYF.

V usage is TRBV7-3 and J usage is TRBJ2-1; no firm D call. Trimming removed 2 bases at V and 3 bases at J, with 11 bases between. The CDR3 runs to 15 residues. Germline V gives CDR1 SGHTA, CDR2 FQGTGA. CDR3 DNA sequence: TGTGCCAGCAGCTTAGCGGCGGCCGACTACAATGAGCAGTTCTTC. Residues: CASSLAAADYNEQFF.

The chain recombines TRBV11-2 with TRBJ2-6; no reliable D call. The V and J ends lost 1 base and 4 bases respectively, with 5 bases between them. Looked up from germline, CDR1 is SGHAT and CDR2 is FQNNGV. CDR3 size: 14 residues. In DNA form, the CDR3 reads TGTGCCAGCAGCTTAGTAACCGGGGCCAACGTCCTGACTTTC. It is translated as CASSLVTGANVLTF.

The chain couples TRBV20-1 to TRBJ1-5; the D gene is possibly TRBD1 (5 bases). The CDR3 length is 10 residues. The V gene's germline CDR1 is DFQATT and CDR2 SNEGSKA (reference sequence). V was cut by 7 bases and J by 6 bases, with 7 bases left in between. The chain's CDR3 is CSVQGQPQHF. The CDR3 DNA sequence: TGCAGTGTTCAGGGTCAGCCCCAGCATTTT.

This chain joins TRBV18 and TRBJ1-2, with D uncertain. Trimming left V 6 bases short and J 5 bases short, with 16 bases between. The CDR3 loop spans 14 amino acids. Germline V gene lookup returns CDR1 KGHSH and CDR2 LQKENI. Here the CDR3 reads CASSQTRVGYGYTF. The CDR3 nucleotides are TGTGCCAGCTCTCAAACTCGGGTTGGATATGGCTACACCTTC.

CDR3 nucleotides: TGTGCCAGCAGCCCCCTGGACAGAAAATCATACAGACCCTACGAGCAGTACTTC. Its protein product is CASSPLDRKSYRPYEQYF. V gene TRBV7-2 combines with J gene TRBJ2-7; possible D gene TRBD1, 6 bases. Germline V gene data show CDR1 as SGHTA and CDR2 as FQGNSA. CDR3 length: 18 amino acids. Trimming removed 5 bases at V and 2 bases at J, with 25 bases between.

CDR3 protein: CASSLVGPYTEAFF. The CDR3 DNA sequence: TGCGCCAGCAGCTTGGTGGGGCCCTACACTGAAGCTTTCTTT. This chain links TRBV5-1 with TRBJ1-1; TRBD1 might be the D (5 bases). V was shortened by 0 bases and J by 3 bases, with 9 bases between the two germline ends. CDR1 SGHRS and CDR2 YFSETQ come from the germline V gene. CDR3 size: 14 residues.

This sequence joins TRBV19 and TRBJ2-4; unclear D gene. CDR1 and CDR2 (germline): LNHDA, SQIVND (reference sequence). V gave up 7 bases and J gave up 1 base, with 17 bases separating them. The CDR3 is 16 residues long. DNA for the CDR3: TGTGCCAGTACCAAGGCCCCCTCGCCGGCCAAAAACATTCAGTACTTC. Amino acid sequence: CASTKAPSPAKNIQYF.

The CDR3 reads CASSLASLSYEQYF. Here the CDR3 DNA reads TGTGCCAGCAGCTTAGCTAGCCTCTCCTACGAGCAGTACTTC. The rearrangement uses TRBV7-2 and TRBJ2-7, with D unclear. The germline gives CDR1 SGHTA, CDR2 FQGNSA. V was clipped by 0 bases and J by 0 bases, with 6 bases between them. The CDR3 runs 14 residues.